Shown below are 22 T cell receptor beta chains from a single sample sequenced in a study of T cell responses to AZD1222 COVID-19 vaccine. Libraries were prepared by immunoSEQ multiplex PCR; TCRdb keeps only in-frame clonotypes and omits some of them. The sample yields some 86,000 clones, more than 75% seen once. The source was peripheral blood, collected on day 0 of AZD1222 vaccination. The origin of the receptors is an adult in good health.

This sequence joins TRBV19 and TRBJ2-5; D is ambiguous. Germline-derived CDR1 and CDR2 are LNHDA and SQIVND (reference sequence). The CDR3 has 14 residues. V dropped 2 bases and J dropped 5 bases, with 12 bases sitting between them. The CDR3 sequence: CASSIQFGSETQYF. CDR3 nucleotides: TGTGCCAGTAGTATACAGTTCGGATCGGAGACCCAGTACTTC.

The chain joins TRBV11-2 to TRBJ2-2; no clear D gene. Trimming shortened V by 5 bases and J by 5 bases, and 9 bases separated the two germline ends. Germline assignment: CDR1 SGHAT and CDR2 FQNNGV. The CDR3 has 13 amino acids. CDR3 protein: CASSLSWTGELFF. As DNA, the CDR3 is TGTGCCAGCAGCCTATCATGGACCGGGGAGCTGTTTTTT.

This chain joins TRBV6-5 and TRBJ2-7, with TRBD1 matching over 9 bases. The CDR3 sequence is 12 residues long. Germline-derived CDR1 and CDR2 are MNHEY and SVGAGI. V lost 8 bases and J lost 4; bases outside the gene matches: 3. The CDR3 nucleotides are TGTGCCAGCGGACAGGGGCAGTACGAGCAGTACTTC. Encoded protein: CASGQGQYEQYF.

The rearrangement uses TRBV5-4 and TRBJ2-5; unclear D gene. The CDR3 contains 13 residues. The V gene's germline CDR1 is SGHNT and CDR2 YYREEE (reference sequence). The V and J ends lost 4 bases and 0 bases respectively, with 7 bases between them. The chain's CDR3 is CASSPWDQETQYF. CDR3 coding DNA: TGTGCCAGCAGCCCCTGGGACCAAGAGACCCAGTACTTC.

The chain combines TRBV7-8 with TRBJ1-6, with D perhaps TRBD1 (5 bases). V lost 3 bases, J lost 5 bases, and 14 bases lay in between. This CDR3 is built from 16 residues. Germline loops: CDR1 SGHVS, CDR2 FQNEAQ. The CDR3 sequence: CASSFNLGLDNSPLHF. CDR3 coding DNA: TGTGCCAGCAGCTTCAACCTGGGACTGGATAATTCACCCCTCCACTTT.

This clone has a handful of counts. V gene TRBV2 combines with J gene TRBJ2-1; the match to TRBD1 covers 7 bases. Germline CDR1 SNHLY, CDR2 FYNNEI. The CDR3 consists of 16 residues. The V gene end was trimmed by 6 bases and the J gene end by 2 bases; junction bases not matched to a gene: 10. The CDR3 DNA sequence: TGTGCCAGCAGGTCGGCCTTGACAGGGCCCTACAATGAGCAGTTCTTC. This translates into CASRSALTGPYNEQFF.

The chain carries TRBV30 and TRBJ1-6; the match to TRBD1 covers 9 bases. The germline V gene has CDR1 GTSNPN and CDR2 SVGIG (reference sequence). V gave up 2 bases and J gave up 9 bases; unmatched junction bases: 5. CDR3 length: 14 amino acids. CDR3 in amino acids: CAWSPRDRVSPLHF. As DNA, the CDR3 is TGTGCCTGGAGTCCTCGGGACAGGGTTTCACCCCTCCACTTT.

This clone was picked up one time. This chain uses TRBV5-1 with TRBJ1-2; D is uncertain. Trimming left V 2 bases short and J 8 bases short, with 13 bases between. The CDR3 is 13 amino acids. Germline V gives CDR1 SGHRS, CDR2 YFSETQ. CDR3 amino acids: CASSLWTDGGYTF. The CDR3 coding sequence is TGCGCCAGCAGCTTATGGACGGATGGGGGCTACACCTTC.

The sample holds a few counts of this clone. CDR3 in amino acids: CASSRSAPLPHEQYF. CDR3 DNA: TGTGCCAGCAGCCGATCCGCCCCCCTCCCCCACGAGCAGTACTTC. The rearrangement uses TRBV11-2 and TRBJ2-7, with no clear D. The CDR3 extends over 15 amino acids. CDR1 and CDR2 from the germline V gene are SGHAT and FQNNGV. Trimming took off 5 bases at V and 5 bases at J, with 19 bases between the two ends.

CDR3 nucleotide sequence: TGTGCCAGCACCTTACACGAGAACACTGAAGCTTTCTTT. Translation gives CASTLHENTEAFF. This rearrangement joins TRBV12-3 or TRBV12-4 to TRBJ1-1, with D unclear. The CDR3 loop spans 13 amino acids. The V end lost 7 bases, the J end lost 1 base, and 10 bases lay between the germline ends.

V and J are TRBV19 and TRBJ2-1, with D perhaps TRBD2 (6 bases). Trimming removed 5 bases at V and 0 bases at J, with 11 bases between. Germline V gives CDR1 LNHDA, CDR2 SQIVND (reference sequence). The CDR3 totals 15 residues. The DNA for the CDR3 is TGTGCCAGTAGTCCGCGGGGTTACTCCTACAATGAGCAGTTCTTC. Translating gives CASSPRGYSYNEQFF.

This sequence joins TRBV7-9 and TRBJ2-7; TRBD2 matches 11 bases. CDR3 length equals 15 residues. Per germline, CDR1 SEHNR and CDR2 FQNEAQ (reference sequence). V shed 0 bases, J shed 6 bases, and the junction held 4 bases outside the gene matches. CDR3 in amino acids: CASSLATSGRGEQYF. The CDR3, as DNA: TGTGCCAGCAGCTTAGCTACTAGCGGGAGAGGCGAGCAGTACTTC.

The chain carries TRBV29-1 and TRBJ2-3, with D unclear. Germline CDR1 reads SQVTM; CDR2 reads ANQGSEA. The CDR3 sequence is 11 residues long. V was cut by 2 bases and J by 10 bases, with 10 bases left in between. The CDR3 DNA sequence: TGCAGCGTTGAAACTCTCCGCTCGCAGTATTTT. This translates into CSVETLRSQYF.

This clone has more than one count but fewer than ten. This chain links TRBV7-8 with TRBJ1-1; tentatively, D is TRBD1 (6 bases). CDR1 and CDR2 (germline): SGHVS, FQNEAQ. Trimming removed 4 bases from V and 0 bases from J, with 15 bases in between. CDR3 length equals 16 residues. CDR3: CASSSVGGNMNTEAFF. The CDR3 DNA reads as TGTGCCAGCAGCTCGGTAGGGGGAAACATGAACACTGAAGCTTTCTTT.

This clone was picked up one time. This rearrangement joins TRBV2 to TRBJ1-1; D perhaps matches TRBD1 (5 bases). With 2 bases removed from V and 11 bases from J, the gap between germline ends came to 15 bases. Per the germline V gene, CDR1 is SNHLY and CDR2 is FYNNEI. The length of the CDR3 is 13 residues. This CDR3 is CASSERPGVRAFF. CDR3 in DNA: TGTGCCAGCAGTGAAAGGCCGGGGGTGAGGGCTTTCTTT. Supplemented by reference TRBV2 and TRBJ1-1, the full variable domain reads EPEVTQTPSHQVTQMGQEVILRCVPISNHLYFYWYRQILGQKVEFLVSFYNNEISEKSEIFDDQFSVERPDGSNFTLKIRSTKLEDSAMYFCASSERPGVRAFFGQGTRLTVV.

The J gene is TRBJ2-2, the V gene TRBV7-2; 15 positions match TRBD2. The J segment lost 1 base and the V segment lost 3 bases, leaving 0 bases of the junction unmatched. CDR1 and CDR2 from the germline V gene are SGHTA and FQGNSA. The CDR3 contains 17 residues. In nucleotides, the CDR3 is TGTGCCAGCAGCTTGGGACTAGCGGGAGGGAACACCGGGGAGCTGTTTTTT. Translated, it gives CASSLGLAGGNTGELFF. Based on the CDR3 plus reference TRBV7-2 and TRBJ2-2, the full variable domain is GAGVSQSPSNKVTEKGKDVELRCDPISGHTALYWYRQSLGQGLEFLIYFQGNSAPDKSGLPSDRFSAERTGGSVSTLTIQRTQQEDSAVYLCASSLGLAGGNTGELFFGEGSRLTVL.

The chain is built from TRBV20-1 and TRBJ1-2; D not resolved. The CDR3 is 11 amino acids. V was pared by 4 bases and J by 6 bases, with 9 bases between. Germline lookup yields CDR1 DFQATT and CDR2 SNEGSKA (reference sequence). The CDR3 region has the DNA TGCAGTGCTACGCAGAACAATGGCTACACCTTC. Residues: CSATQNNGYTF.

V usage is TRBV27 and J usage is TRBJ2-1; no definite D call. This CDR3 has 12 residues. CDR1 and CDR2 from the germline V gene are MNHEY and SMNVEV (reference sequence). V was shortened by 6 bases and J by 6 bases, with 9 bases between the two germline ends. CDR3 sequence: CASRFLGNEQFF. In nucleotides, the CDR3 is TGTGCCAGCAGATTCTTGGGCAATGAGCAGTTCTTC.

V usage is TRBV14 and J usage is TRBJ1-2; TRBD1 is a possible D gene (5 bases). The CDR3 has 14 amino acids. Deletions cut 0 bases from V and 8 bases from J, with 13 bases between. The V gene's germline CDR1 is SGHDN and CDR2 FVKESK. For the CDR3, the DNA is TGTGCCAGCAGCCAAGAAGCGGGGGACGGCGGCTACACCTTC. It yields the protein CASSQEAGDGGYTF.

This chain joins TRBV6-6 and TRBJ2-1, with a tentative D call TRBD2 (5 bases). V gave up 0 bases and J gave up 5 bases, with 14 bases separating them. Germline V gene data show CDR1 as MNHNY and CDR2 as SVGAGI (reference sequence). This CDR3 contains 16 residues. CDR3 nucleotide sequence: TGTGCCAGCAGTTACTCGGGCGATAGCGAGGACAATGAGCAGTTCTTC. It translates to CASSYSGDSEDNEQFF.

V gene TRBV9 combines with J gene TRBJ1-2; D is undetermined. CDR1 and CDR2 from the germline V gene are SGDLS and YYNGEE. Trimming took 3 bases from V and 7 from J, leaving 16 bases between them. The CDR3 has 14 amino acids. The CDR3 sequence: CASSAQISVGGYTF. The CDR3 DNA follows: TGTGCCAGCAGCGCCCAAATCAGTGTGGGTGGCTACACCTTC.

The chain is built from TRBV6-5 and TRBJ1-1, with D perhaps matching TRBD1 (5 bases). V lost 3 bases and J lost 1, with 12 bases in between. This CDR3 is built from 15 residues. Germline loops: CDR1 MNHEY, CDR2 SVGAGI. CDR3 coding DNA: TGTGCCAGCAGTTATCGCCCAGGGCCGAACACTGAAGCTTTCTTT. The encoded protein is CASSYRPGPNTEAFF.